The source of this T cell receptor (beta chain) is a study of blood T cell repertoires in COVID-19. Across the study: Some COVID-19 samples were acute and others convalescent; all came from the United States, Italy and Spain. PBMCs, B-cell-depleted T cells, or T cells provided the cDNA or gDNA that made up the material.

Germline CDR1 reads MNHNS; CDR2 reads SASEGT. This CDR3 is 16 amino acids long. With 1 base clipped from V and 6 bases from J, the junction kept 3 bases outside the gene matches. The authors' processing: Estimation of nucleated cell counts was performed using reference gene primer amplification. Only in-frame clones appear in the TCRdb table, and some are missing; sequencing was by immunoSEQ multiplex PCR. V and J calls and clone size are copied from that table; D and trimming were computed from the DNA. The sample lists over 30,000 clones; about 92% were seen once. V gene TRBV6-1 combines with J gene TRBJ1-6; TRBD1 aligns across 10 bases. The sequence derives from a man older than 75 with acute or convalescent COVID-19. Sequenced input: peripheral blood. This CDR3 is CASSEGTGGFNSPLHF. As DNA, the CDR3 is TGTGCCAGCAGTGAAGGGACAGGGGGTTTTAATTCACCCCTCCACTTT.